These 29 T cell receptor beta chains were sequenced from one sample in a study of PD-L1 blockade in urothelial cancer (TCRdb year 2017). The time point tag for this specimen amounts to: pretreatment peripheral blood. The receptor library was made with the immunoSEQ multiplex PCR assay. Entries here come from immuneACCESS through TCRdb and include only in-frame sequences with V and J called. Some clones fail to appear in such tables; in the studies checked, an unresolved V gene covers under half of the shortfall, and the cause of the remainder is unknown. This sample lists around 100,000 clones; 87% were detected once. Clones ranked in the top ten supply 1.5% to 2.5% of the sample. Source: PBMCs, taken around atezolizumab (anti-PD-L1) treatment. These receptor sequences come from a man aged 55 to 70 with urothelial cancer.

This chain uses TRBV5-4 with TRBJ2-5; no clear D gene. Germline V gene sequence: CDR1 SGHNT, CDR2 YYREEE (reference sequence). This CDR3 comprises 14 residues. The germline V and J ends were trimmed by 6 bases and 1 base, with 13 bases remaining between them. The CDR3 DNA sequence: TGTGCCAGCACCAGAGAGGCAATCCAAGAGACCCAGTACTTC. This sequence encodes CASTREAIQETQYF.

The chain recombines TRBV7-9 with TRBJ1-1; 10 bases line up with TRBD1. This CDR3 is built from 14 residues. V lost 5 bases, J lost 5 bases, and 5 bases stayed unmatched. Germline CDR1 and CDR2: SEHNR and FQNEAQ (reference sequence). The CDR3 sequence: CASSPTGGRTEAFF. CDR3 DNA: TGTGCCAGCAGCCCGACAGGGGGCAGGACTGAAGCTTTCTTT.

This chain connects TRBV19 to TRBJ2-5; 7 nucleotides match TRBD2. Germline values: CDR1 LNHDA, CDR2 SQIVND (reference sequence). The CDR3 is made up of 14 amino acids. The V segment lost 5 bases and the J segment 12 bases; nucleotides outside the gene matches: 15. CDR3 loop: CASSQEQSGTTKYF. DNA of the CDR3: TGTGCCAGTAGTCAAGAACAGAGCGGGACTACGAAGTACTTC.

The genes are TRBV5-4 and TRBJ2-2, with 8 bases fitting TRBD2. CDR3 length: 16 amino acids. Germline values: CDR1 SGHNT, CDR2 YYREEE (reference sequence). With V trimmed by 4 bases and J by 3 bases, 8 bases remained unmatched. DNA of the CDR3: TGTGCCAGCAGCGTTGGGCGGGGGGCCGACACCGGGGAGCTGTTTTTT. Translation gives CASSVGRGADTGELFF.

The J gene is TRBJ2-3, the V gene TRBV2, with 8 nucleotides matching TRBD1. This CDR3 is 16 amino acids long. Germline V gene sequence: CDR1 SNHLY, CDR2 FYNNEI. V was pared by 8 bases and J by 5 bases, with 15 bases of the junction left unmatched. Here the CDR3 DNA reads TGTGCCAGCGGACTACTGGACAGGGTCACTAAAGATACGCAGTATTTT. Translated: CASGLLDRVTKDTQYF.

The V gene is TRBV5-1, the J gene TRBJ2-4; TRBD2 matches 7 bases. V lost 4 bases to trimming and J lost 6 bases; unmatched junction nucleotides: 10. The germline V gene encodes CDR1 SGHRS and CDR2 YFSETQ. The CDR3 runs 15 residues. Written as DNA, the CDR3 is TGCGCCAGCAGCCCCCAGGGTGGGGGGGGAAACATTCAGTACTTC. Translated: CASSPQGGGGNIQYF.

The chain links TRBV20-1 to TRBJ2-1; D remains ambiguous. Trimming removed 5 bases from V and 7 bases from J, with 6 bases in between. Germline V CDR1 and CDR2: DFQATT, SNEGSKA (reference sequence). CDR3 size: 10 residues. Here the CDR3 reads CSAEKNEQFF. The CDR3 DNA is TGCAGTGCTGAGAAGAATGAGCAGTTCTTC.

The V and J genes are TRBV5-1 and TRBJ2-3, with D hard to call. V lost 0 bases to trimming and J lost 2 bases, with 7 bases between them. Germline V gene sequence: CDR1 SGHRS, CDR2 YFSETQ. The length of the CDR3 is 14 residues. CDR3: CASSLALSTDTQYF. The DNA of the CDR3 is TGCGCCAGCAGCTTGGCCCTTTCCACAGATACGCAGTATTTT.

V and J are TRBV27 and TRBJ2-1; the D gene is possibly TRBD2 (7 bases). The CDR3 loop spans 16 amino acids. V lost 5 bases to trimming and J lost 2 bases, with 16 bases between them. Germline-derived CDR1 and CDR2 are MNHEY and SMNVEV (reference sequence). In DNA, the CDR3 is TGTGCCAGCAGTCCCCTTGACGGGGGGCCCTACAATGAGCAGTTCTTC. Amino acids: CASSPLDGGPYNEQFF.

DNA of the CDR3: TGCGCCAGCAGCTCCGGGACAGAAATAGTCGGCTATGGCTACACCTTC. This gives the protein CASSSGTEIVGYGYTF. The gene calls are TRBV4-1 and TRBJ1-2; 7 nucleotides align to TRBD1. The CDR3 runs 16 residues. Germline V lookup: CDR1 MGHRA, CDR2 YSYEKL. Losses at the gene ends were 5 bases for V and 4 bases for J; bases not matched to a gene: 13.

The gene calls are TRBV11-2 and TRBJ2-6; D not resolved. This CDR3 has 16 amino acids. In germline, CDR1 is SGHAT, CDR2 FQNNGV. With 1 base removed from V and 2 bases from J, the gap between germline ends came to 9 bases. CDR3 DNA sequence: TGTGCCAGCAGCTTAGCGGCGGTGGCTGGGGCCAACGTCCTGACTTTC. Encoded protein: CASSLAAVAGANVLTF.

The chain employs TRBV11-2 and TRBJ2-3; D is perhaps TRBD2 (5 bases). Germline CDR1 and CDR2: SGHAT and FQNNGV. Trimming left V 8 bases short and J 1 base short, with 13 bases between. CDR3 size: 14 residues. The CDR3 region has the DNA TGTGCCAGCCTCCGGGGATTAGGCACAGATACGCAGTATTTT. Translating it yields CASLRGLGTDTQYF.

This clone appeared a single time. The chain couples TRBV6-1 to TRBJ1-3; D not resolved. CDR3 length: 14 residues. Germline V gives CDR1 MNHNS, CDR2 SASEGT. The V end lost 4 bases, the J end lost 2 bases, and 9 bases lay between the germline ends. For the CDR3, the DNA is TGTGCCAGCAGTGTTTCAGGAACTGGAAACACCATATATTTT. As protein: CASSVSGTGNTIYF.

The V and J genes are TRBV9 and TRBJ2-7, with 7 bases lining up with TRBD2. V gave up 3 bases and J gave up 7 bases; unmatched junction bases: 4. Germline V lookup: CDR1 SGDLS, CDR2 YYNGEE. The CDR3 runs to 12 residues. CDR3: CASSGGGGEQYF. CDR3 in DNA: TGTGCCAGCAGCGGGGGGGGAGGGGAGCAGTACTTC.

The gene calls are TRBV19 and TRBJ1-6; D call uncertain. Between the trimmed V and J ends, which lost 8 bases and 8 bases, there was a span of 16 bases. CDR1 LNHDA and CDR2 SQIVND come from the germline V gene (reference sequence). The CDR3 consists of 14 residues. The CDR3 nucleotides are TGTGCCAGTGCCACGCCGGGTGGGTATTCACCCCTCCACTTT. This translates into CASATPGGYSPLHF. The full variable domain, rest sourced from reference TRBV19 and TRBJ1-6, is DGGITQSPKYLFRKEGQNVTLSCEQNLNHDAMYWYRQDPGQGLRLIYYSQIVNDFQKGDIAEGYSVSREKKESFPLTVTSAQKNPTAFYLCASATPGGYSPLHFGNGTRLTVT.

The gene calls are TRBV6-5 and TRBJ2-7, with 9 bases identical to TRBD1. From germline, CDR1 is MNHEY and CDR2 SVGAGI. The CDR3 has 16 amino acids. V trimming: 2 bases; J trimming: 2 bases; junction bases outside the gene matches: 7. CDR3 nucleotide sequence: TGTGCCAGCAGTTACCTCCTGGGACAGGGAACCTACGAGCAGTACTTC. Protein sequence: CASSYLLGQGTYEQYF.

V usage is TRBV6-5 and J usage is TRBJ2-7, with 9 bases fitting TRBD2. V lost 4 bases, J lost 4 bases, and 8 bases stayed unmatched. CDR1 and CDR2 from the germline V gene are MNHEY and SVGAGI. This CDR3 has 15 amino acids. CDR3 region: CASSLFSGGPYEQYF. DNA for the CDR3: TGTGCCAGCAGTTTATTTAGCGGGGGACCTTACGAGCAGTACTTC.

This clone was observed a single time. The rearrangement links TRBV5-6 to TRBJ2-7; D might be TRBD1 (6 bases). Germline CDR1 and CDR2: SGHDT and YYEEEE. The CDR3 runs to 14 residues. Trimming cost V 4 bases and J 3 bases, with 14 bases left between them. The CDR3, as DNA: TGTGCCAGCAGCCCCCAGGGACAAGTCTACGAGCAGTACTTC. This sequence encodes CASSPQGQVYEQYF.

This clone was counted between two and nine times. The chain has TRBV28 and TRBJ2-3, with D possibly being TRBD2 (5 bases). The V gene lost 2 bases and the J gene lost 1 base, with 16 bases spanning the gap. Per the germline V gene, CDR1 is MDHEN and CDR2 is SYDVKM. The CDR3 consists of 17 residues. The CDR3 protein is CASSLRVRVGGTDTQYF. In nucleotides, the CDR3 is TGTGCCAGCAGTTTAAGGGTGCGGGTAGGAGGCACAGATACGCAGTATTTT. Combining the CDR3 with reference TRBV28 and TRBJ2-3 gives the whole variable domain DVKVTQSSRYLVKRTGEKVFLECVQDMDHENMFWYRQDPGLGLRLIYFSYDVKMKEKGDIPEGYSVSREKKERFSLILESASTNQTSMYLCASSLRVRVGGTDTQYFGPGTRLTVL.

This clone was counted a few times. The rearrangement uses TRBV5-1 and TRBJ2-3, with D possibly being TRBD2 (7 bases). CDR1 is SGHRS, CDR2 YFSETQ, per germline. The ends were cut back, 0 bases at V and 1 base at J, with 9 bases in the middle. This CDR3 region has 15 residues. CDR3 in amino acids: CASSLGRGRTDTQYF. The CDR3 coding sequence is TGCGCCAGCAGCTTGGGGCGGGGGCGCACAGATACGCAGTATTTT.

The V gene is TRBV5-1, the J gene TRBJ1-5; weak D call: TRBD1 (6 bases). In germline, CDR1 is SGHRS, CDR2 YFSETQ. The CDR3 covers 14 residues. The V end lost 0 bases, the J end lost 6 bases, and 10 bases lay between the germline ends. CDR3 sequence reads: CASSLAPGAQPQHF. The CDR3 DNA is TGCGCCAGCAGCTTGGCCCCAGGGGCTCAGCCCCAGCATTTT.

The chain carries TRBV27 and TRBJ2-7; 7 positions match TRBD2. The CDR3 covers 13 residues. The germline V gene has CDR1 MNHEY and CDR2 SMNVEV (reference sequence). J was trimmed by 5 bases and V by 3 bases; bases with no gene match: 4. CDR3: CASSFREGDEQYF. CDR3 sequence (DNA): TGTGCCAGCAGTTTTAGGGAGGGCGACGAGCAGTACTTC.

This clone was seen a few times. This chain connects TRBV11-1 to TRBJ2-7; TRBD1 aligns across 7 bases. Trimming took 5 bases from V and 4 from J; bases not matched to a gene: 8. This CDR3 region has 14 residues. CDR1 and CDR2 from the germline V gene are SGHAT and FQDESV (reference sequence). The CDR3 sequence: CASSGTGTAYEQYF. CDR3 bases: TGTGCCAGCAGCGGCACCGGGACAGCGTACGAGCAGTACTTC. Combining the CDR3 with reference TRBV11-1 and TRBJ2-7 gives the whole variable domain EAEVAQSPRYKITEKSQAVAFWCDPISGHATLYWYRQILGQGPELLVQFQDESVVDDSQLPKDRFSAERLKGVDSTLKIQPAELGDSAMYLCASSGTGTAYEQYFGPGTRLTVT.

There are a few counts of this clone. The V gene is TRBV5-5, the J gene TRBJ1-1; weak D call: TRBD1 (6 bases). Germline values: CDR1 SGHKS, CDR2 YYEKEE (reference sequence). Trimming removed 5 bases at V and 0 bases at J, with 11 bases between. This CDR3 is built from 14 residues. The CDR3 loop is CASRRTALNTEAFF. The CDR3 DNA is TGTGCCAGCAGGAGGACAGCGTTGAACACTGAAGCTTTCTTT.

This chain's CDR3 is CASSQVGGSGANVLTF. The CDR3 region has the DNA TGCGCCAGCAGCCAAGTCGGAGGGTCGGGGGCCAACGTCCTGACTTTC. The rearrangement uses TRBV4-1 and TRBJ2-6; D is perhaps TRBD2 (6 bases). The CDR3 is 16 residues long. CDR1 is MGHRA, CDR2 YSYEKL, per germline. Trimming stripped 1 base from V and 4 bases from J, with 11 bases between.

V gene TRBV27 combines with J gene TRBJ1-5, with a tentative D call TRBD1 (5 bases). The CDR3 is 14 residues long. The germline gives CDR1 MNHEY, CDR2 SMNVEV (reference sequence). The ends were cut back, 3 bases at V and 4 bases at J, with 10 bases in the middle. Here the CDR3 reads CASSFFGGNQPQHF. CDR3 nucleotide sequence: TGTGCCAGCAGTTTTTTCGGGGGAAATCAGCCCCAGCATTTT.

The V gene is TRBV5-1, the J gene TRBJ1-3; no clear D. The CDR3 contains 14 residues. V lost 4 bases and J 8 bases, leaving 16 bases between the germline ends. Germline-derived CDR1 and CDR2 are SGHRS and YFSETQ. The CDR3: CASSRGQTVDTIYF. The CDR3 region has the DNA TGCGCCAGCAGCCGCGGGCAGACGGTCGACACCATATATTTT.

V and J are TRBV9 and TRBJ1-1; D is undetermined. Germline CDR1 reads SGDLS; CDR2 reads YYNGEE. There are 14 residues in the CDR3. V gave up 4 bases and J gave up 3 bases, with 13 bases separating them. In nucleotides, the CDR3 is TGTGCCAGCAGCTCCCGAGGAGATTACACTGAAGCTTTCTTT. Translated: CASSSRGDYTEAFF.

This clone was counted only a few times. V and J are TRBV30 and TRBJ2-5, with 7 positions matching TRBD1. CDR3 length: 13 residues. Germline V lookup: CDR1 GTSNPN, CDR2 SVGIG (reference sequence). V lost 4 bases, J lost 2 bases, and 4 bases stayed unmatched. This CDR3 is CAWNPGGQETQYF. The CDR3 coding sequence is TGTGCCTGGAACCCAGGGGGTCAAGAGACCCAGTACTTC.